The 20 T cell receptor beta chains in this list originate from one sample, sequenced in a study of cytomegalovirus exposure and HLA in healthy donors. Sequenced by immunoSEQ multiplex PCR; TCRdb stores in-frame clones only, minus some. The sample yields under 200,000 clones, about nine tenths seen once. The source material was PBMCs. The receptors derive from a young man in good health and CMV-seropositive.

The chain employs TRBV4-1 and TRBJ2-1, with a possible D match to TRBD2 (5 bases). The CDR3 sequence is 14 residues long. V lost 3 bases and J lost 2, with 8 bases in between. Germline V CDR1 and CDR2: MGHRA, YSYEKL. CDR3 in DNA: TGCGCCAGCAGCCATATGGAGGCCTACAATGAGCAGTTCTTC. The encoded protein is CASSHMEAYNEQFF.

The rearrangement links TRBV7-8 to TRBJ1-1; tentatively, D is TRBD1 (5 bases). CDR3 length: 15 amino acids. Trimming left V 1 base short and J 0 bases short, with 9 bases between. Germline-derived CDR1 and CDR2 are SGHVS and FQNEAQ. As DNA, the CDR3 is TGTGCCAGCAGCTTAGTTACAGGCCTGAACACTGAAGCTTTCTTT. It yields the protein CASSLVTGLNTEAFF.

V and J are TRBV30 and TRBJ2-7, with D possibly being TRBD2 (5 bases). With 0 bases removed from V and 1 base from J, the gap between germline ends came to 10 bases. Germline V lookup: CDR1 GTSNPN, CDR2 SVGIG (reference sequence). This CDR3 has 14 residues. CDR3 amino acids: CAWSVLDVSYEQYF. CDR3 DNA sequence: TGTGCCTGGAGTGTACTAGATGTATCCTACGAGCAGTACTTC.

This clone appeared a single time. This chain connects TRBV18 to TRBJ1-4; the D is unclear. V was clipped by 3 bases and J by 8 bases, with 7 bases between them. The CDR3 is made up of 12 amino acids. Germline assignment: CDR1 KGHSH and CDR2 LQKENI. CDR3 region: CASSPREEKLFF. CDR3 nucleotide sequence: TGTGCCAGCTCACCTCGAGAGGAAAAACTGTTTTTT.

As DNA, the CDR3 is TGTGCCAGCAGCGGGACAGGGACCTACAATGAGCAGTTCTTC. This gives the protein CASSGTGTYNEQFF. V gene TRBV27 combines with J gene TRBJ2-1; 9 bases are a match to TRBD1. This CDR3 region has 14 residues. The junction had 2 bases not matched to a gene; V was cut back by 6 bases and J by 2 bases. Germline lookup yields CDR1 MNHEY and CDR2 SMNVEV (reference sequence).

The chain joins TRBV10-3 to TRBJ2-7, with 8 bases lining up with TRBD2. With 10 bases clipped from V and 2 bases from J, the junction kept 7 bases outside the gene matches. In germline, CDR1 is ENHRY, CDR2 SYGVKD. CDR3 length: 13 residues. The CDR3 is CATQRETAYEQYF. In DNA form, the CDR3 reads TGTGCCACACAGCGGGAGACCGCCTACGAGCAGTACTTC.

The rearrangement uses TRBV27 and TRBJ1-1, with D tentatively TRBD1 (5 bases). The germline V and J ends were trimmed by 8 bases and 6 bases, with 19 bases remaining between them. CDR3 length: 14 residues. Germline assignment: CDR1 MNHEY and CDR2 SMNVEV (reference sequence). The CDR3 spells CASGKGGVLAEAFF. CDR3 nucleotide sequence: TGTGCCAGCGGAAAGGGAGGGGTTTTGGCTGAAGCTTTCTTT.

The genes are TRBV28 and TRBJ2-1, with 9 bases identical to TRBD2. After removal of 5 bases from V and 8 bases from J, the junction contained 16 bases not matched to a gene. CDR1 and CDR2 (germline): MDHEN, SYDVKM. This CDR3 is 17 amino acids long. Here the CDR3 reads CASSAGIWAGGPHEQFF. The CDR3 DNA reads TGTGCCAGCAGTGCCGGGATCTGGGCGGGAGGGCCCCATGAGCAGTTCTTC.

The chain combines TRBV4-1 with TRBJ2-3; 10 bases are a match to TRBD2. Germline V gives CDR1 MGHRA, CDR2 YSYEKL. V was pared by 0 bases and J by 8 bases, with 11 bases of the junction left unmatched. CDR3 length: 17 amino acids. CDR3 sequence (DNA): TGCGCCAGCAGCCAAGATCCCCCACTAGCGGGAAAGGGTACGCAGTATTTT. This gives the protein CASSQDPPLAGKGTQYF.

The chain couples TRBV2 to TRBJ2-1; tentative D call: TRBD1 (6 bases). The CDR3 totals 13 residues. Germline V gene sequence: CDR1 SNHLY, CDR2 FYNNEI. V was clipped by 2 bases and J by 6 bases, with 8 bases between them. CDR3 sequence: CASSEWGLNEQFF. CDR3 bases: TGTGCCAGCAGTGAATGGGGGCTCAATGAGCAGTTCTTC.

This chain joins TRBV19 and TRBJ2-2; 8 bases align to TRBD2. CDR1 is LNHDA, CDR2 SQIVND, per germline (reference sequence). Unmatched junction bases numbered 2, after V lost 6 bases and J lost 2 bases. The CDR3 is 14 amino acids. The CDR3 loop is CASRAGGNTGELFF. The CDR3 coding sequence is TGTGCCAGTAGGGCGGGAGGTAACACCGGGGAGCTGTTTTTT. Filled out from reference TRBV19 and TRBJ2-2, the complete variable domain reads DGGITQSPKYLFRKEGQNVTLSCEQNLNHDAMYWYRQDPGQGLRLIYYSQIVNDFQKGDIAEGYSVSREKKESFPLTVTSAQKNPTAFYLCASRAGGNTGELFFGEGSRLTVL.

V is TRBV6-1 and J is TRBJ2-5; D might be TRBD1 (5 bases). Per the germline V gene, CDR1 is MNHNS and CDR2 is SASEGT. Trimming left V 6 bases short and J 2 bases short, with 10 bases between. CDR3 size: 13 residues. In nucleotides, the CDR3 is TGTGCCAGCAGGACGTCAGGGCAAGAGACCCAGTACTTC. It specifies CASRTSGQETQYF.

J is TRBJ2-2 and V is TRBV4-1; D remains unclear. This CDR3 spans 17 amino acids. Trimming pared 0 bases from V and 2 bases from J, leaving 13 bases between. Germline CDR1 MGHRA, CDR2 YSYEKL. This CDR3 is CASSQDLQQINTGELFF. In DNA form, the CDR3 reads TGCGCCAGCAGCCAAGATCTCCAACAGATCAACACCGGGGAGCTGTTTTTT.

This chain uses TRBV5-1 with TRBJ2-3; maybe TRBD2 (6 bases). Trimming left V 2 bases short and J 2 bases short, with 9 bases between. The CDR3 length is 14 residues. Germline V gene data show CDR1 as SGHRS and CDR2 as YFSETQ. Here the CDR3 reads CASSFGGNTDTQYF. The CDR3 DNA reads TGCGCCAGCAGCTTTGGGGGGAACACAGATACGCAGTATTTT.

The chain joins TRBV5-1 to TRBJ2-2, with TRBD1 identical over 7 bases. The CDR3 length is 14 residues. V dropped 5 bases and J dropped 4; count of bases not matched to a gene: 5. CDR1 is SGHRS and CDR2 is YFSETQ in the germline V gene. The CDR3 spells CASRTTGSTGELFF. The CDR3 nucleotides read TGCGCCAGCAGGACGACAGGGTCCACCGGGGAGCTGTTTTTT.

The CDR3, as DNA: TGCGCCAGCAGCCTCGCGAAGCGGGAGAATGAGCAGTTCTTC. Protein: CASSLAKRENEQFF. V is TRBV5-1 and J is TRBJ2-1; 8 bases are shared with TRBD2. With V trimmed by 4 bases and J by 7 bases, 7 bases remained unmatched. Per the germline V gene, CDR1 is SGHRS and CDR2 is YFSETQ. The CDR3 sequence is 14 residues long.

This rearrangement joins TRBV7-9 to TRBJ2-7; 9 bases fit TRBD1. Per germline, CDR1 SEHNR and CDR2 FQNEAQ (reference sequence). The CDR3 is 14 residues long. With V trimmed by 6 bases and J by 2 bases, 5 bases remained unmatched. The CDR3 reads CASSPGTGTYEQYF. The CDR3 region has the DNA TGTGCCAGCAGTCCCGGGACAGGGACCTACGAGCAGTACTTC. The whole variable domain, filled in from reference TRBV7-9 and TRBJ2-7, reads DTGVSQNPRHKITKRGQNVTFRCDPISEHNRLYWYRQTLGQGPEFLTYFQNEAQLEKSRLLSDRFSAERPKGSFSTLEIQRTEQGDSAMYLCASSPGTGTYEQYFGPGTRLTVT.

The chain joins TRBV5-1 to TRBJ2-7; weak D call: TRBD2 (7 bases). The length of the CDR3 is 13 residues. Germline V gives CDR1 SGHRS, CDR2 YFSETQ. V gave up 5 bases and J gave up 4 bases, with 13 bases separating them. CDR3 in DNA: TGCGCCAGCAGAGGGGGGGGCCTTTACGAGCAGTACTTC. Its translation is CASRGGGLYEQYF.

This clone was seen just once. V gene TRBV11-2 combines with J gene TRBJ2-1; 13 bases are a match to TRBD2. The length of the CDR3 is 16 residues. Germline V gene sequence: CDR1 SGHAT, CDR2 FQNNGV. V was clipped by 5 bases and J by 10 bases; unmatched bases: 11. CDR3: CASSKTSGRAPPEQFF. CDR3 sequence (DNA): TGTGCCAGCAGCAAAACTAGCGGGAGGGCTCCCCCGGAGCAGTTCTTC. Using reference TRBV11-2 and TRBJ2-1 for the parts outside the CDR3, the full variable domain is EAGVAQSPRYKIIEKRQSVAFWCNPISGHATLYWYQQILGQGPKLLIQFQNNGVVDDSQLPKDRFSAERLKGVDSTLKIQPAKLEDSAVYLCASSKTSGRAPPEQFFGPGTRLTVL.

The rearrangement links TRBV9 to TRBJ2-1; 8 nucleotides align to TRBD2. This CDR3 has 14 amino acids. V shed 5 bases, J shed 5 bases, and the junction held 6 bases outside the gene matches. Germline lookup yields CDR1 SGDLS and CDR2 YYNGEE. CDR3: CASSLLAENNEQFF. The DNA of the CDR3 is TGTGCCAGCAGTCTACTAGCGGAGAACAATGAGCAGTTCTTC.